This TCR beta chain was captured by sequencing in a study of PD-1 blockade in classical Hodgkin lymphoma. This clone was observed a handful of times. This sample's time point: newly diagnosed, previously untreated cHL patient sample. After PBMCs were thawed, their CD8+ T cells were isolated by magnetic negative selection. Data came from immunoSEQ multiplex PCR; TCRdb stores just in-frame clones and leaves some out. This sample has 23,000 or so clones; around nine tenths occur once, and the top ten carry roughly 7.4%. This TCR was recovered from a human donor with classical Hodgkin lymphoma. The specimen sequenced was CD8+ T cells from blood.

In DNA, the CDR3 is TGTGCCAGTACCCCGGGACTTAGCGCCGAGCAGTACTTC. Encoded protein: CASTPGLSAEQYF. V and J are TRBV19 and TRBJ2-7; D is possibly TRBD2 (6 bases). The CDR3 sequence is 13 residues long. V was pared by 7 bases and J by 6 bases, with 16 bases between. CDR1 is LNHDA, CDR2 SQIVND, per germline (reference sequence).